Listed here are 14 T cell receptor beta chains from one sample, sequenced in a study of blood T cells in healthy people across ages (dated by TCRdb to between 2015 and 2017). Receptors were amplified or captured by 5' RACE. Sequencing was performed on an Illumina HiSeq 2500. A second 7 to 11 cycle PCR used a sample-barcoded 5' primer and a J-beta primer mix. The public reads were reanalyzed by TCRdb: fastp trimming at Q25, MiXCR alignment, in-frame beta chains only. A single entry per CDR3 protein holds the most common genes and DNA from its merged rows. The sample table contains around 800,000 distinct CDR3 sequences; only one count was recorded for about 48% of them. Roughly two fifths of the sample rests with the top ten. The sample taken for sequencing was blood. The receptors were sampled from a man aged 80 or over in good health.

In this sample, this clonotype turned up a few times. The chain carries TRBV7-2 and TRBJ2-6; TRBD1 might be the D (6 bases). This CDR3 spans 15 amino acids. CDR1 and CDR2 (germline): SGHTA, FQGNSA. V shed 5 bases and J shed 8 bases, with 16 bases lying between them. CDR3 nucleotide sequence: TGTGCCAGCAGCCCCACAGGGTTCTCCCCCAACGTCCTGACTTTC. Residues: CASSPTGFSPNVLTF.

This clonotype came up once. This chain uses TRBV7-2 with TRBJ1-6, with D maybe TRBD1 (5 bases). The V and J ends lost 2 bases and 13 bases respectively, with 15 bases between them. Germline CDR1 SGHTA, CDR2 FQGNSA. CDR3 size: 14 residues. The CDR3, as DNA: TGTGCCAGCAGCTTATTTGGCAGGGAGTCGCCCCTCCACTTT. It yields the protein CASSLFGRESPLHF. Complete variable domain (other parts from reference TRBV7-2 and TRBJ1-6): GAGVSQSPSNKVTEKGKDVELRCDPISGHTALYWYRQSLGQGLEFLIYFQGNSAPDKSGLPSDRFSAERTGGSVSTLTIQRTQQEDSAVYLCASSLFGRESPLHFGNGTRLTVT.

The genes are TRBV2 and TRBJ2-3; possible D gene TRBD2, 6 bases. Trimming removed 10 bases from V and 7 bases from J, with 12 bases in between. This CDR3 is 11 amino acids long. Germline loops: CDR1 SNHLY, CDR2 FYNNEI. For the CDR3, the DNA is TGTGCCAACTTCGGAGGGAATACGCAGTATTTT. Translated, it gives CANFGGNTQYF.

This clonotype was recorded many times. The chain has TRBV6-5 and TRBJ2-1; tentative D call: TRBD2 (5 bases). CDR3 size: 13 residues. V lost 5 bases, J lost 13 bases, and 18 bases lay in between. Germline V gene sequence: CDR1 MNHEY, CDR2 SVGAGI. This chain's CDR3 is CASSPLGASGQFF. Here the CDR3 DNA reads TGTGCCAGCAGTCCTCTGGGAGCCTCGGGACAGTTCTTC.

A few counts support this clonotype. CDR3 protein: CASSVQGEHRYAYF. The CDR3 DNA sequence: TGTGCCAGCAGTGTACAGGGGGAGCACAGATACGCGTATTTT. The chain employs TRBV27 and TRBJ2-3; 8 bases match TRBD1. The length of the CDR3 is 14 residues. With 5 bases clipped from V and 14 bases from J, the junction kept 15 bases outside the gene matches. Germline V gives CDR1 MNHEY, CDR2 SMNVEV (reference sequence).

This clonotype appeared a few times. The chain joins TRBV27 to TRBJ2-6; 7 bases agree with TRBD1. Germline V gives CDR1 MNHEY, CDR2 SMNVEV (reference sequence). CDR3 length: 13 amino acids. CDR3 residues: CAGDSSGANVLTF. The CDR3 DNA reads as TGTGCAGGGGACAGCTCTGGGGCCAACGTCCTGACTTTC. The whole variable domain, remainder taken from reference TRBV27 and TRBJ2-6, is EAQVTQNPRYLITVTGKKLTVTCSQNMNHEYMSWYRQDPGLGLRQIYYSMNVEVTDKGDVPEGYKVSRKEKRNFPLILESPSPNQTSLYFCAGDSSGANVLTFGAGSRLTVL.

The rearrangement joins TRBV11-2 to TRBJ2-1; 7 nucleotides align to TRBD2. Germline V gene sequence: CDR1 SGHAT, CDR2 FQNNGV. The trim removed 4 bases at V and 5 bases at J, leaving 23 bases unmatched. The CDR3 has 20 amino acids. CDR3 residues: CASSSVRTSTPKGSNNEQFF. CDR3 sequence (DNA): TGTGCCAGCAGCTCCGTCAGGACTAGTACACCCAAAGGGAGCAACAATGAGCAGTTCTTC.

The chain employs TRBV9 and TRBJ2-5, with 12 bases lining up with TRBD2. CDR3 length: 18 residues. With V trimmed by 4 bases and J by 4 bases, 14 bases remained unmatched. CDR1 and CDR2 from the germline V gene are SGDLS and YYNGEE. The CDR3 reads CASSPPGLAGGKGETQYF. Here the CDR3 DNA reads TGTGCCAGCAGCCCCCCGGGCCTAGCGGGAGGGAAAGGAGAGACCCAGTACTTC.

J is TRBJ2-1 and V is TRBV7-2; D tentatively fits TRBD1 or TRBD2 (5 bases each). The CDR3 totals 15 residues. The V end was cut by 5 bases, the J end by 6 bases, with 17 bases between. Germline V gives CDR1 SGHTA, CDR2 FQGNSA. In nucleotides, the CDR3 is TGTGCCAGCAGCAGGCGGGTCTGGGGCTCCAATGAGCAGTTCTTC. It specifies CASSRRVWGSNEQFF.

The chain carries TRBV19 and TRBJ1-4; D gene unclear. The CDR3 runs 12 residues. V gave up 2 bases and J gave up 8 bases, with 6 bases separating them. Per the germline V gene, CDR1 is LNHDA and CDR2 is SQIVND (reference sequence). The CDR3 coding sequence is TGTGCCAGTAGTATACGGGCGGAAAAACTGTTTTTT. It encodes CASSIRAEKLFF.

This clonotype was counted ten times or more. The chain employs TRBV6-5 and TRBJ2-7, with TRBD1 as a possible D gene (6 bases). The CDR3 covers 13 residues. Germline V CDR1 and CDR2: MNHEY, SVGAGI. The V end lost 7 bases, the J end lost 5 bases, and 15 bases lay between the germline ends. DNA for the CDR3: TGTGCCAGCAAAGTTGGGGGCTCGGACGAGCAGTACTTC. This gives the protein CASKVGGSDEQYF.

The chain combines TRBV5-1 with TRBJ1-1, with unresolved D. Germline CDR1 reads SGHRS; CDR2 reads YFSETQ. V lost 5 bases to trimming and J lost 2 bases, with 13 bases between them. The length of the CDR3 is 14 residues. The CDR3 spells CASRAGVPNTEAFF. The CDR3 DNA is TGCGCCAGCAGGGCGGGAGTACCAAACACTGAAGCTTTCTTT.

There are a few counts of this clonotype. In nucleotides, the CDR3 is TGTGCCAGCAGCCGAACTGGGGGTACAGGCGAGCAGTACTTC. Translating it yields CASSRTGGTGEQYF. The chain recombines TRBV3-1 with TRBJ2-4; the D gene could be TRBD1 or TRBD2 (5 bases each). The J call is uncertain, as TRBJ2-7 better fits the DNA end. Germline V gene data show CDR1 as LGHDT and CDR2 as YNNKEL (reference sequence). There are 14 residues in the CDR3.

The rearrangement uses TRBV11-2 and TRBJ2-3; 9 bases map to TRBD2. CDR3 size: 15 residues. Germline loops: CDR1 SGHAT, CDR2 FQNNGV. The trim removed 5 bases at V and 14 bases at J, leaving 17 bases unmatched. CDR3 loop: CASSRRREGPRYAYF. As DNA, the CDR3 is TGTGCCAGCAGCCGGAGGCGGGAGGGCCCCAGATACGCGTATTTT.